The clone carrying this T cell receptor beta chain was seen just once. The antigen remains unidentified. This specimen comes from a study of shared clonotypes between healthy human individuals. CD45RO-negative, CCR7-positively selected cells formed the naive CD8 fraction, excluding terminally differentiated effector memory CD45RA+ cells. Findings of the study overall: Naive CD4 clonotypes overlapped across a handful of donors at about 5%.

The V gene lost 1 base and the J gene lost 0 bases, with 11 bases spanning the gap. This CDR3 contains 17 residues. Germline-derived CDR1 and CDR2 are SGHTS and YDEGEE. The study ran the assay at deep level. How the authors handled the data: There were no quality scores in the junction-only immunoSEQ sequences, so filtering differed. Sequenced by immunoSEQ multiplex PCR; TCRdb stores in-frame clones only, minus some. The V and J calls and clone size are taken from that table; D and trimming were inferred from the DNA. In the table there are about 2 million clones, approximately 94% of which are singletons.

This rearrangement joins TRBV5-8 to TRBJ1-6; no reliable D call. This clonotype originated in a man younger than 35 in good health. The sequenced sample was naive CD8+ T cells sorted from blood. The CDR3 loop reads CASSLREGSSYNSPLHF. In DNA form, the CDR3 reads TGTGCCAGCAGCTTGAGAGAAGGAAGCTCCTATAATTCACCCCTCCACTTT.